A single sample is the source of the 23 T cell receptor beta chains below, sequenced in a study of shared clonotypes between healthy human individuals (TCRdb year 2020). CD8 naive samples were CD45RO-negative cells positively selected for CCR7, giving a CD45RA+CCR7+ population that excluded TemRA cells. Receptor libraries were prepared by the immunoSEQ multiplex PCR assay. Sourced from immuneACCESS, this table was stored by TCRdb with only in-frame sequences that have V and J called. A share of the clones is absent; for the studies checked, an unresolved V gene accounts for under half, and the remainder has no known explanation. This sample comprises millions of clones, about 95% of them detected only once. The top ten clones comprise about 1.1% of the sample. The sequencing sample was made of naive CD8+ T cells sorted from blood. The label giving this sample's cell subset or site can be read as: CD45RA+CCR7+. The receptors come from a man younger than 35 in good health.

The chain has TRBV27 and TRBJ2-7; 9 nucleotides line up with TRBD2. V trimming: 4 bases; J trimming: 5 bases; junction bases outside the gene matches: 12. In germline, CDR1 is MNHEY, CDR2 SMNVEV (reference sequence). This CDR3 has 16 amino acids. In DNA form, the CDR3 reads TGTGCCAGCAGTTCCCGGGAGGGACTAGCTGGAGACGAGCAGTACTTC. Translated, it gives CASSSREGLAGDEQYF.

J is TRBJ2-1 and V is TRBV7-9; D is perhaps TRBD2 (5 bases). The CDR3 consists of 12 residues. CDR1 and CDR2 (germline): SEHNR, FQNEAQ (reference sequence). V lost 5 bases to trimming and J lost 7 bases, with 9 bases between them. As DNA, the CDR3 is TGTGCCAGCAGCGGGAGCTCGAATGAGCAGTTCTTC. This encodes CASSGSSNEQFF.

The DNA for the CDR3 is TGCAGCGTTGATGGGACAGTTGACGGGGAGACGCAGTATTTT. This codes for CSVDGTVDGETQYF. J is TRBJ2-3 and V is TRBV29-1, with TRBD1 matching over 7 bases. Germline V gene sequence: CDR1 SQVTM, CDR2 ANQGSEA. J lost 9 bases, V lost 3 bases, and 12 bases had no gene match. There are 14 residues in the CDR3.

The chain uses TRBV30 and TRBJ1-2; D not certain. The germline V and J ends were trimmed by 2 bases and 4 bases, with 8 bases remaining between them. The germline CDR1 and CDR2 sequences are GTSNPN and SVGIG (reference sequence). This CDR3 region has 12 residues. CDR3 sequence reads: CAWSLGVYGYTF. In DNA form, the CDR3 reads TGTGCCTGGAGTTTGGGCGTCTATGGCTACACCTTC.

As DNA, the CDR3 is TGTGCCAGCAGCACTCCGCGAGGGGTCGCTTTCTTT. This translates into CASSTPRGVAFF. The gene calls are TRBV21-1 and TRBJ1-1. TRBV21-1 is tagged as a pseudogene. The CDR3 runs 12 residues.

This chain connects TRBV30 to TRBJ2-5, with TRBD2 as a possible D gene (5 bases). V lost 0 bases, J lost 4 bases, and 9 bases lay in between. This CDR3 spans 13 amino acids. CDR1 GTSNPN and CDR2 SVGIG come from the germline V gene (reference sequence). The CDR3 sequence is CAWSVEGAETQYF. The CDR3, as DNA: TGTGCCTGGAGTGTTGAGGGTGCAGAGACCCAGTACTTC.

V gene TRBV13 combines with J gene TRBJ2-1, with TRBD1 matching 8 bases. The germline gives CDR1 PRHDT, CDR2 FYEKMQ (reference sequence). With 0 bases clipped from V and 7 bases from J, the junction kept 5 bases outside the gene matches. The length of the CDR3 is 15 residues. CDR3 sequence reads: CASSLGRTGRNEQFF. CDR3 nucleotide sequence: TGTGCCAGCAGCTTAGGCAGGACAGGGAGAAATGAGCAGTTCTTC.

This CDR3 is CASSSSGYEQYF. CDR3 nucleotide sequence: TGCGCCAGCAGCTCTAGTGGCTACGAGCAGTACTTC. The genes are TRBV5-1 and TRBJ2-7; the D is unclear. This CDR3 has 12 amino acids. CDR1 is SGHRS, CDR2 YFSETQ, per germline. V lost 3 bases and J lost 3, with 7 bases in between.

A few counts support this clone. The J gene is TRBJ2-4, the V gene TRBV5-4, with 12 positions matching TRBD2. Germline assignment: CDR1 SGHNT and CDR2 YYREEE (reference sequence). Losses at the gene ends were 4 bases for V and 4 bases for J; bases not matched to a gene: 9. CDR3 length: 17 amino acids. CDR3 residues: CASSNRMGTSGKNIQYF. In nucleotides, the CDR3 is TGTGCCAGCAGCAACCGCATGGGGACTAGCGGGAAAAACATTCAGTACTTC.

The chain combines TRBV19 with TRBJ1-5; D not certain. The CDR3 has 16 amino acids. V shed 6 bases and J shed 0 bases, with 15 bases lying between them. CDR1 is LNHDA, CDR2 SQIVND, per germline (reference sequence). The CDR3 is CASRKRTEDSNQPQHF. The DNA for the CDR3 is TGTGCCAGTAGGAAACGGACGGAAGATAGCAATCAGCCCCAGCATTTT.

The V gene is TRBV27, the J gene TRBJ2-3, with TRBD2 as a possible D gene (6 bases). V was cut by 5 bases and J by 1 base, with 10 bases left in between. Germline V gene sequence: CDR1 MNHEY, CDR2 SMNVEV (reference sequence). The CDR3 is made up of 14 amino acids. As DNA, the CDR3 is TGTGCCAGCAGTAGGAGGGGTCGCACAGATACGCAGTATTTT. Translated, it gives CASSRRGRTDTQYF.

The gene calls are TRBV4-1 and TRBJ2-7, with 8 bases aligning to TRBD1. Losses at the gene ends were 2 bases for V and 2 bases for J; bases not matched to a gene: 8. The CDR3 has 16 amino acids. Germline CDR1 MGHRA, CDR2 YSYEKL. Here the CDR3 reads CASSQQETGQAYEQYF. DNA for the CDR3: TGCGCCAGCAGCCAACAAGAAACGGGACAGGCCTACGAGCAGTACTTC.

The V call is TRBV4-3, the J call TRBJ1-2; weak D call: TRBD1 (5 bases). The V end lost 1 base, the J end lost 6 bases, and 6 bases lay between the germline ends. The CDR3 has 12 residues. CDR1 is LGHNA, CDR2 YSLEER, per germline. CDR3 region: CASSQGGNGYTF. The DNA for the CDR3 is TGCGCCAGCAGCCAAGGGGGGAATGGCTACACCTTC.

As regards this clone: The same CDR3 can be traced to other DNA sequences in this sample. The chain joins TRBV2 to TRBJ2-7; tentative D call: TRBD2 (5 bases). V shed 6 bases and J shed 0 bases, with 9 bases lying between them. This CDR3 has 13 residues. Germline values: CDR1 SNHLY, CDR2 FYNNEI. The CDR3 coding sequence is TGTGCCAGCAGCGCTACTAGCTCCTACGAGCAGTACTTC. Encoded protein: CASSATSSYEQYF.

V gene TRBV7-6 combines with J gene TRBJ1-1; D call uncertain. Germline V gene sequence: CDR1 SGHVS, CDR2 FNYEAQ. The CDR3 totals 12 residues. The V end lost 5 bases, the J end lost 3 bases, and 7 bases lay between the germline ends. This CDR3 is CASSPTDTEAFF. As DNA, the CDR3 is TGTGCCAGCAGCCCCACGGACACTGAAGCTTTCTTT.

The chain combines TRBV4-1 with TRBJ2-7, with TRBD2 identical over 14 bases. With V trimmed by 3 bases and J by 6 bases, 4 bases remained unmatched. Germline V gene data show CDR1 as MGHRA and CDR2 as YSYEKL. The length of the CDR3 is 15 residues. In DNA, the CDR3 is TGCGCCAGCAGCCAGAATGGACTAGCGGGAGGCGAGCAGTACTTC. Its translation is CASSQNGLAGGEQYF.

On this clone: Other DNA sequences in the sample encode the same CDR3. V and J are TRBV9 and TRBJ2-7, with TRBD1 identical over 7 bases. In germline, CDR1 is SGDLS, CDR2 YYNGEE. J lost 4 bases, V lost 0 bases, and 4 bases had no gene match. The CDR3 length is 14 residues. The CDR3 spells CASSVAGGVYEQYF. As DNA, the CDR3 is TGTGCCAGCAGCGTAGCAGGGGGTGTGTACGAGCAGTACTTC.

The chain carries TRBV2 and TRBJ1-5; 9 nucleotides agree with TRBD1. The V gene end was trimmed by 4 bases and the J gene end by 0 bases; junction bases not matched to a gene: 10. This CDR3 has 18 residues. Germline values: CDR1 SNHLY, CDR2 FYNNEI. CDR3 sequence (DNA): TGTGCCAGCAGTGGGGCCCCGACAGGGGGAGATAGCAATCAGCCCCAGCATTTT. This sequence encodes CASSGAPTGGDSNQPQHF. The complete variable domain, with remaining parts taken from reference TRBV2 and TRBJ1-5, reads EPEVTQTPSHQVTQMGQEVILRCVPISNHLYFYWYRQILGQKVEFLVSFYNNEISEKSEIFDDQFSVERPDGSNFTLKIRSTKLEDSAMYFCASSGAPTGGDSNQPQHFGDGTRLSIL.

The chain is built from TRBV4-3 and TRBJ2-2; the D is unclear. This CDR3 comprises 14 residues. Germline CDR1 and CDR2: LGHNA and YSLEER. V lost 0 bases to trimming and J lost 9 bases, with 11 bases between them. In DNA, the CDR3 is TGCGCCAGCAGCCAAGATTGGGGAACTAGGGAGCTGTTTTTT. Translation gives CASSQDWGTRELFF.

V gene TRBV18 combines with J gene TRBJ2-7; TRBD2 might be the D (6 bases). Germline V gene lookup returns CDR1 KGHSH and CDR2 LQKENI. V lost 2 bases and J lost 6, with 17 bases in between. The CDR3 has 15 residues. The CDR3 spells CASSPGVAAFVEQYF. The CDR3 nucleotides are TGTGCCAGCTCACCAGGAGTAGCGGCCTTCGTCGAGCAGTACTTC.

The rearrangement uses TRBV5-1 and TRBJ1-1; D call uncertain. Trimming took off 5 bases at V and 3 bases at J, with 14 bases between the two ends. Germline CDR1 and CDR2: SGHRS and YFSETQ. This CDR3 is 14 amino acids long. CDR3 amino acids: CASRRYGDDTEAFF. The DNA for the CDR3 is TGCGCCAGCAGGAGATACGGGGATGACACTGAAGCTTTCTTT.

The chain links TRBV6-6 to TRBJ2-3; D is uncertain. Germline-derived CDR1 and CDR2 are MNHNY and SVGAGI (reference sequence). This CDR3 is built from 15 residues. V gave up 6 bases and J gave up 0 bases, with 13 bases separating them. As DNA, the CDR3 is TGTGCCAGCAGCCTAGGCCGCAGGAGCACAGATACGCAGTATTTT. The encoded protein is CASSLGRRSTDTQYF.

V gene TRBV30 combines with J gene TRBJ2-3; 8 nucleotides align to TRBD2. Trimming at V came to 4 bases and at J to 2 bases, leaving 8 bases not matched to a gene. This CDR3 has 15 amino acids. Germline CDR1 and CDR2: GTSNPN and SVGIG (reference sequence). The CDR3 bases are TGTGCCTGGAATGAGGTAGCGGGACACACAGATACGCAGTATTTT. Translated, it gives CAWNEVAGHTDTQYF.